This TCR beta chain stems from a study of T cell responses to AZD1222 COVID-19 vaccine. Study background: Pooled in the analysis were second doses at about 4 or about 12 weeks.

In the case of this clone: Its target is not known.

Clones were sequenced by immunoSEQ multiplex PCR, and TCRdb holds only the in-frame ones, with some missing. The profile shows more than 100,000 clones, 70% to 90% of them singletons. General study findings and limits: Targets within unmutated variant regions were reportedly found for nearly half of spike-specific TCRs. There were mostly white British donors and more females than males, and clonal diversity was possibly underestimated. Spike-specific TCR breadth and depth both grew after two AZD1222 doses.

The CDR3 loop spans 15 amino acids. Germline loops: CDR1 SGHRS, CDR2 YFSETQ. V was clipped by 4 bases and J by 2 bases; unmatched bases: 6. This specimen was peripheral blood, taken on day 0 of AZD1222 vaccination. The chain is built from TRBV5-1 and TRBJ2-1, with 7 bases fitting TRBD2. The TCR sequence derives from an adult in good health. CDR3 protein: CASSGGGRAYNEQFF. CDR3 bases: TGCGCCAGCAGCGGGGGAGGGAGAGCCTACAATGAGCAGTTCTTC.